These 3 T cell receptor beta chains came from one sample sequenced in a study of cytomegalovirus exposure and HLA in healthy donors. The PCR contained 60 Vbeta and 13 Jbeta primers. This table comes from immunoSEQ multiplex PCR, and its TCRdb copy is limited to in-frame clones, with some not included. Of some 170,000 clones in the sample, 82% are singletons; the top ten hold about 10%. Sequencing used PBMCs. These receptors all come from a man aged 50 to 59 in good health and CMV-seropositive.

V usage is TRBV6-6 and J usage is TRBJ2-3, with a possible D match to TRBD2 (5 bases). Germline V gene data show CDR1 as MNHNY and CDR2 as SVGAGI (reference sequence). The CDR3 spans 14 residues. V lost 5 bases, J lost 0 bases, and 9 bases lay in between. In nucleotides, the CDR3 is TGTGCCAGCAGTGTGAGGGATAGCACAGATACGCAGTATTTT. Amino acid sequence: CASSVRDSTDTQYF.

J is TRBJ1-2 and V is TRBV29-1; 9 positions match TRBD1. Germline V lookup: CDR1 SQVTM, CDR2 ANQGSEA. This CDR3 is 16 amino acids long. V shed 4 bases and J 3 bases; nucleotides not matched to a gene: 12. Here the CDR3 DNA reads TGCAGCGTTGCCCTCCCCGGGACAGGGTTCGACTATGGCTACACCTTC. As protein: CSVALPGTGFDYGYTF.

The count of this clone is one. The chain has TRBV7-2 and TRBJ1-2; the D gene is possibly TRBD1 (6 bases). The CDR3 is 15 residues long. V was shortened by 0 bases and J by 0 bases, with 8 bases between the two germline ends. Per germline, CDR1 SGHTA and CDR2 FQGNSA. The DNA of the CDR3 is TGTGCCAGCAGCTTAGCTACAGGGACTAACTATGGCTACACCTTC. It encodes CASSLATGTNYGYTF.